A few counts support the clone carrying this T cell receptor beta chain. The final CDR3 position lacks the conserved phenylalanine or tryptophan, pointing to a likely read error. Trimming took 0 bases from V and 3 from J, leaving 5 bases between them. Germline V gene lookup returns CDR1 MNHEY and CDR2 SVGEGT. There are 14 residues in the CDR3. Time point defined: newly diagnosed GD, antithyroid drugs for less than 3 months. From PBMCs, RNA was extracted and then used to make the TCR library. This sample is drawn from a study of regulatory T cells in long-lasting Graves disease. CDR3 regions were amplified by Arm-PCR using iRepertoire HTBI primers to build TCR beta libraries. A single record per CDR3 protein comes from TCRdb applying MiXCR to the multiplex PCR reads. The table lists about 370,000 distinct CDR3 sequences, about 16% of them singletons.

The source is a female donor with Graves disease. The V and J genes are TRBV6-2 or TRBV6-3 and TRBJ2-2; unclear D gene. The starting material was peripheral blood mononuclear cells (PBMCs), obtained at new diagnosis, from a patient treated with antithyroid drugs. Here the CDR3 reads CASSYSVDTGELFR. The CDR3 bases are TGTGCCAGCAGTTACTCTGTGGACACCGGGGAGCTGTTTCGT.